The entry below gives a single TCR beta chain sequence along with its context. The entry originates in a study of blood T cell repertoires in COVID-19. Looking at the study overall: Sites in the United States, Italy and Spain provided acute and convalescent COVID-19 samples.

Unmatched junction bases numbered 7, after V lost 1 base and J lost 4 bases. CDR1 is SQVTM, CDR2 ANQGSEA, per germline. This CDR3 comprises 16 residues. The repertoire was sequenced with immunoSEQ multiplex PCR; TCRdb's copy has only in-frame clones and lacks some. The sample has around 170,000 clones, 84% seen once; the top ten hold 9.5% to 15%. Sequenced material: PBMCs or T cells enriched from blood (not recorded which). The TCR was taken from a man aged 50-59 years who had recovered from COVID-19. V is TRBV29-1 and J is TRBJ1-3, with 10 bases that match TRBD1. The CDR3 DNA reads as TGCAGCGTTGAAGCCCCGAGACAGGGGGCCGGAAACACCATATATTTT. The encoded protein is CSVEAPRQGAGNTIYF.